These T cell receptor beta chains were read from a single sample in a study of shared clonotypes between healthy human individuals. The method was immunoSEQ multiplex PCR; TCRdb's version includes in-frame clones alone and lacks a portion of them. The sample lists some 2,400,000 clones; approximately 96% were seen once. The sequencing input was naive CD4+ T cells sorted from blood. Receptor source: a man younger than 30 in good health. The conserved cysteine and the conserved F or W are not part of the CDR3 here. The D gene is left open where the match is weak.

TRBV5-1	.	TRBJ1-1	ASSLGGTNTEAF
TRBV2	TRBD1	TRBJ2-2	ASSGTGNWELF
TRBV5-1	.	TRBJ1-4	ASSLSNPASEKLF
TRBV28	TRBD1	TRBJ1-2	ASSSPGQTLYGYT
TRBV7-9	.	TRBJ2-7	ASSLAGLSEQY
TRBV6-5	.	TRBJ1-1	ASSYGFRLLNTEAF
TRBV5-1	.	TRBJ2-1	ASSFTKDTRGYNEQF
TRBV6-5	TRBD1	TRBJ2-5	ASSRGTGQETQY
TRBV13	TRBD2	TRBJ2-5	ASSLSAGGQETQY
TRBV10-3	.	TRBJ2-5	AISESGSGIETQY
TRBV25-1	.	TRBJ2-2	ASSTTGITGELF
TRBV6-5	.	TRBJ2-3	ASSYGARGGTQY
TRBV19	.	TRBJ1-1	ASSSSGTLNTEAF
TRBV5-1	.	TRBJ1-3	ASSSGGAGNTIY
TRBV5-1	TRBD1	TRBJ2-7	ASSSLDREAYEQY
TRBV12-5	.	TRBJ2-1	ASGTSRTFNNEQF
TRBV6-6	.	TRBJ1-3	ASKAGYSGNTIY
TRBV28	TRBD2	TRBJ2-5	ASSLHYSTASGVKTQY
TRBV5-1	.	TRBJ2-7	ASSLGPARVNGEQY